These T cell receptor beta chains were read from a single sample in a study of technical replicates of blood from a handful of donors. Only in-frame clones appear in the TCRdb table, and some are missing; sequencing was by immunoSEQ multiplex PCR. The data show tens of thousands of clones, roughly nine tenths seen once. The sequenced sample was T cells isolated from PBMCs. Receptors originate from a human donor in good health. Both conserved end residues are part of each CDR3. The D gene is left open where the match is weak. Only part of the rows carry a size: once, few, many, or a class if the clone is expanded.

J: TRBJ1-2; size: once; V: TRBV28; D: TRBD1; CDR3: CASTPGQGLGYTF; DNA: TGTGCCAGCACACCGGGACAGGGCCTGGGCTACACCTTC
J: TRBJ2-5; size: .; V: TRBV9; D: TRBD2; CDR3: CASSGTSGGETQYF; DNA: TGTGCCAGCAGCGGGACTAGCGGGGGAGAGACCCAGTACTTC
J: TRBJ1-1; size: few; V: TRBV6-1; D: .; CDR3: CASSELDGKNTEAFF; DNA: TGTGCCAGCAGTGAACTGGACGGGAAGAACACTGAAGCTTTCTTT
J: TRBJ2-7; size: .; V: TRBV11-2; D: TRBD1; CDR3: CASSVGQGIVNEQYF; DNA: TGTGCCAGCAGCGTAGGACAGGGAATCGTAAACGAGCAGTACTTC
J: TRBJ1-2; size: .; V: TRBV7-2; D: TRBD1; CDR3: CASSQTGVGYTF; DNA: TGTGCCAGCAGTCAGACAGGGGTCGGCTACACCTTC
J: TRBJ2-3; size: .; V: TRBV29-1; D: TRBD2; CDR3: CSVASGTDTQYF; DNA: TGCAGCGTTGCTAGCGGGACAGATACGCAGTATTTT
J: TRBJ2-7; size: .; V: TRBV5-6; D: .; CDR3: CASSPYRELHEQYF; DNA: TGTGCCAGCAGCCCCTACAGGGAGTTGCACGAGCAGTACTTC
J: TRBJ2-7; size: .; V: TRBV14; D: TRBD1; CDR3: CASSPYRGNEQYF; DNA: TGTGCCAGCAGCCCTTACAGGGGTAACGAGCAGTACTTC
J: TRBJ2-3; size: .; V: TRBV27; D: TRBD2; CDR3: CASSLLWTSGTDTQYF; DNA: TGTGCCAGCAGTTTATTGTGGACTAGCGGCACAGATACGCAGTATTTT
J: TRBJ2-1; size: .; V: TRBV27; D: TRBD2; CDR3: CASSLRGGRGNEQFF; DNA: TGTGCCAGCAGTCTTAGGGGCGGGAGGGGTAATGAGCAGTTCTTC
J: TRBJ2-7; size: .; V: TRBV19; D: TRBD2; CDR3: CASRTSGRFHEQYF; DNA: TGTGCCAGTAGAACTAGCGGGAGATTCCACGAGCAGTACTTC
J: TRBJ2-7; size: .; V: TRBV21-1; D: .; CDR3: CASSLIRGRYEQYF; DNA: TGTGCCAGCAGCCTTATCCGGGGGAGGTACGAGCAGTACTTC
J: TRBJ1-1; size: .; V: TRBV5-1; D: TRBD1; CDR3: CASSPRQGMTEAFF; DNA: TGCGCCAGCAGCCCCCGACAGGGGATGACTGAAGCTTTCTTT
J: TRBJ2-1; size: .; V: TRBV7-9; D: .; CDR3: CASSGSWRGSYNEQFF; DNA: TGTGCCAGCAGCGGTTCTTGGCGGGGCTCCTACAATGAGCAGTTCTTC
J: TRBJ1-5; size: .; V: TRBV19; D: .; CDR3: CASTPGGGNQPQHF; DNA: TGTGCCAGTACCCCGGGGGGTGGCAATCAGCCCCAGCATTTT
J: TRBJ2-3; size: .; V: TRBV27; D: TRBD1; CDR3: CASLTGVDADTQYF; DNA: TGTGCCAGCCTAACAGGGGTGGATGCAGATACGCAGTATTTT
J: TRBJ2-2; size: .; V: TRBV7-8; D: .; CDR3: CASSPRRTNTGELFF; DNA: TGTGCCAGCAGCCCCAGACGGACTAACACCGGGGAGCTGTTTTTT
J: TRBJ2-7; size: .; V: TRBV13; D: .; CDR3: CASSQLTTVGVLGYEQYF; DNA: TGTGCCAGCAGCCAACTGACTACGGTGGGAGTATTAGGCTACGAGCAGTACTTC
J: TRBJ2-7; size: .; V: TRBV30; D: .; CDR3: CAWSVASGPYEQYF; DNA: TGTGCCTGGAGTGTAGCTTCGGGTCCCTACGAGCAGTACTTC
J: TRBJ2-3; size: .; V: TRBV5-1; D: TRBD2; CDR3: CASGLALTDTQYF; DNA: TGCGCCAGTGGACTAGCTCTCACAGATACGCAGTATTTT
J: TRBJ1-4; size: .; V: TRBV7-2; D: TRBD1; CDR3: CASNKGAQFEKLFF; DNA: TGTGCCAGCAACAAGGGGGCACAGTTTGAAAAACTGTTTTTT
J: TRBJ2-2; size: .; V: TRBV29-1; D: TRBD1; CDR3: CSVRDRTNTGELFF; DNA: TGCAGCGTCCGGGACAGGACTAACACCGGGGAGCTGTTTTTT
J: TRBJ2-7; size: .; V: TRBV2; D: .; CDR3: CASSEGGGGREQYF; DNA: TGTGCCAGCAGTGAGGGAGGGGGAGGACGCGAGCAGTACTTC
J: TRBJ1-5; size: .; V: TRBV5-6; D: .; CDR3: CASSLGLGQPQHF; DNA: TGTGCCAGCAGCTTGGGTCTAGGTCAGCCCCAGCATTTT
J: TRBJ1-4; size: .; V: TRBV29-1; D: .; CDR3: CSVVGLRQADATNEKLFF; DNA: TGCAGCGTTGTGGGTCTCCGGCAGGCTGATGCAACTAATGAAAAACTGTTTTTT
J: TRBJ2-1; size: .; V: TRBV28; D: TRBD2; CDR3: CASRSIAGATNEQFF; DNA: TGTGCCAGCAGGTCAATAGCGGGAGCCACCAATGAGCAGTTCTTC
J: TRBJ1-1; size: .; V: TRBV9; D: .; CDR3: CASSAHSSREVFF; DNA: TGTGCCAGCAGCGCCCACTCGTCCAGGGAGGTTTTCTTT
J: TRBJ1-5; size: .; V: TRBV30; D: TRBD1; CDR3: CAWSLGQGNQPQHF; DNA: TGTGCCTGGAGTCTTGGACAGGGGAATCAGCCCCAGCATTTT
J: TRBJ1-2; size: .; V: TRBV7-3; D: TRBD1; CDR3: CASSPSGQANGYTF; DNA: TGTGCCAGCAGCCCCTCTGGACAGGCAAATGGCTACACCTTC
J: TRBJ1-5; size: .; V: TRBV5-8; D: TRBD1; CDR3: CASTGQGGFSNQPQHF; DNA: TGTGCCAGCACGGGACAGGGGGGTTTTAGCAATCAGCCCCAGCATTTT
J: TRBJ2-2; size: .; V: TRBV19; D: .; CDR3: CASSFQGSAGELFF; DNA: TGTGCCAGTAGTTTCCAGGGATCTGCCGGGGAGCTGTTTTTT
J: TRBJ2-3; size: .; V: TRBV19; D: TRBD2; CDR3: CASSIDWRGSGRPPGTDTQYF; DNA: TGTGCCAGTAGTATAGATTGGAGGGGTAGCGGGAGACCTCCAGGGACAGATACGCAGTATTTT
J: TRBJ2-2; size: .; V: TRBV29-1; D: TRBD1; CDR3: CSVGPDRGKVTGELFF; DNA: TGCAGCGTTGGCCCCGACAGGGGAAAGGTCACCGGGGAGCTGTTTTTT
J: TRBJ2-6; size: .; V: TRBV29-1; D: TRBD2; CDR3: CSVGLAGSGANVLTF; DNA: TGCAGCGTTGGACTAGCGGGCTCTGGGGCCAACGTCCTGACTTTC
J: TRBJ1-1; size: .; V: TRBV5-8; D: .; CDR3: CASTLTPNTEAFF; DNA: TGTGCCAGCACCCTGACACCCAACACTGAAGCTTTCTTT
J: TRBJ2-3; size: .; V: TRBV11-2; D: TRBD2; CDR3: CASSYLAGVRTDTQYF; DNA: TGTGCCAGCAGTTATCTAGCGGGAGTTAGAACAGATACGCAGTATTTT
J: TRBJ2-7; size: .; V: TRBV11-1; D: .; CDR3: CASSINSGALYEQYF; DNA: TGTGCCAGCAGCATAAACTCGGGAGCCCTCTACGAGCAGTACTTC
J: TRBJ2-7; size: .; V: TRBV7-6; D: TRBD1; CDR3: CASSSRDRGQEQYF; DNA: TGTGCCAGCAGCTCCCGGGACAGGGGGCAAGAGCAGTACTTC
J: TRBJ1-5; size: .; V: TRBV28; D: TRBD1; CDR3: CASRTDRGSQPQHF; DNA: TGTGCCAGCAGAACTGACAGGGGGAGTCAGCCCCAGCATTTT
J: TRBJ2-1; size: .; V: TRBV28; D: TRBD2; CDR3: CASSLAGVSYNEQFF; DNA: TGTGCCAGCAGTTTGGCGGGAGTATCCTACAATGAGCAGTTCTTC
J: TRBJ1-1; size: .; V: TRBV19; D: .; CDR3: CASSIGQNTEAFF; DNA: TGTGCCAGTAGTATCGGACAGAACACTGAAGCTTTCTTT
J: TRBJ2-7; size: .; V: TRBV4-1; D: TRBD1; CDR3: CASSQDPDRGPKRQTYEQYF; DNA: TGCGCCAGCAGCCAAGATCCCGACAGGGGTCCAAAAAGACAGACCTACGAGCAGTACTTC
J: TRBJ2-7; size: .; V: TRBV9; D: TRBD2; CDR3: CASSEGLAASYEQYF; DNA: TGTGCCAGCAGCGAGGGACTAGCGGCCTCCTACGAGCAGTACTTC
J: TRBJ1-2; size: once; V: TRBV27; D: .; CDR3: CASSLSRSNYGYTF; DNA: TGTGCCAGCAGTTTATCGAGGTCTAACTATGGCTACACCTTC
J: TRBJ2-7; size: .; V: TRBV5-4; D: TRBD1; CDR3: CASSLAGQGYEQYF; DNA: TGTGCCAGCAGCTTGGCGGGACAGGGCTACGAGCAGTACTTC
J: TRBJ1-1; size: .; V: TRBV4-1; D: .; CDR3: CASSQRGGTEAFF; DNA: TGCGCCAGCAGCCAAAGGGGCGGCACTGAAGCTTTCTTT
J: TRBJ1-4; size: .; V: TRBV5-5; D: .; CDR3: CASSLVSGHFNEKLFF; DNA: TGTGCCAGCAGCTTGGTGTCGGGACACTTTAATGAAAAACTGTTTTTT
J: TRBJ2-1; size: once; V: TRBV29-1; D: .; CDR3: CSVVGVVGYNEQFF; DNA: TGCAGCGTTGTAGGGGTTGTCGGCTACAATGAGCAGTTCTTC
J: TRBJ1-1; size: .; V: TRBV7-8; D: TRBD1; CDR3: CASSSQQGVNTEAFF; DNA: TGTGCCAGCAGCTCTCAACAGGGGGTGAACACTGAAGCTTTCTTT
J: TRBJ2-1; size: .; V: TRBV19; D: TRBD2; CDR3: CASSDGTSGNNEQFF; DNA: TGTGCCAGTAGTGATGGGACTAGCGGGAATAATGAGCAGTTCTTC
J: TRBJ1-5; size: .; V: TRBV30; D: .; CDR3: CAWRTGVNQPQHF; DNA: TGTGCCTGGAGGACAGGAGTCAATCAGCCCCAGCATTTT
J: TRBJ1-2; size: .; V: TRBV11-2; D: TRBD1; CDR3: CASSLADRGSGYTF; DNA: TGTGCCAGCAGCTTAGCTGACAGGGGAAGTGGCTACACCTTC
J: TRBJ2-1; size: .; V: TRBV7-6; D: TRBD2; CDR3: CASSLRLADLYNEQFF; DNA: TGTGCCAGCAGCTTACGACTAGCGGATCTCTACAATGAGCAGTTCTTC
J: TRBJ1-4; size: .; V: TRBV19; D: TRBD1; CDR3: CASSWDRNVEKLFF; DNA: TGTGCCAGTAGCTGGGACAGGAATGTAGAAAAACTGTTTTTT
J: TRBJ2-7; size: .; V: TRBV5-6; D: .; CDR3: CASSLLTPYEQYF; DNA: TGTGCCAGCAGCTTGTTGACACCCTACGAGCAGTACTTC
J: TRBJ1-2; size: few; V: TRBV30; D: .; CDR3: CAWSWSMGQSGYTF; DNA: TGTGCCTGGAGTTGGTCAATGGGACAAAGTGGCTACACCTTC
J: TRBJ1-3; size: .; V: TRBV4-1; D: TRBD1; CDR3: CASSQGTGRSSGNTIYF; DNA: TGCGCCAGCAGCCAAGGGACAGGCCGCAGCTCTGGAAACACCATATATTTT